This T cell receptor (beta chain) originates from a study of cytomegalovirus exposure and HLA in healthy donors. Study-wide findings and caveats: Several of the most significant clusters were apparently associated with common viral pathogens in a later analysis. A few CMV-associated chains were confirmed in vitro to be specific for CMV antigens. Per a prior analysis, the majority of TCR beta V segments were productive roughly 87% or roughly 30% of the time.

Vbeta (60) and Jbeta (13) primers were used in the PCR. Here immunoSEQ multiplex PCR was the method, and the copy in TCRdb shows in-frame clones only, minus some. The table includes fewer than 200,000 clones, 65% to 85% detected once. On this clone: Its specificity is unknown.

Looked up from germline, CDR1 is SEHNR and CDR2 is FQNEAQ (reference sequence). This CDR3 has 11 amino acids. V shed 5 bases and J shed 5 bases, with 6 bases lying between them. V gene TRBV7-9 combines with J gene TRBJ1-1; the D is unclear. Sequencing used PBMCs. The receptor comes from a man aged 55 to 70 in good health and CMV-seronegative. As DNA, the CDR3 is TGTGCCAGCAGCATACAGACTGAAGCTTTCTTT. It specifies CASSIQTEAFF.